This T cell receptor (beta chain) was observed in a study of blood T cell repertoires in COVID-19. About the study: Donors in the United States, Italy and Spain gave samples during acute or convalescent COVID-19. The analysed material was cDNA or gDNA that came from T cells, B-cell-depleted T cells, or PBMCs.

Authors' methods: Researchers report that nucleated cell counts were estimated from reference gene primer amplification. TCRdb keeps only in-frame clones here, not all; method: immunoSEQ multiplex PCR. The DNA was the basis for D and trimming; V, J and clone size are from that table. Counted here are some 160,000 clones, 84% occurring once; the ten biggest clones make up around 2.7%. The V gene's germline CDR1 is SGHNT and CDR2 YYREEE (reference sequence). With 4 bases removed from V and 10 bases from J, the gap between germline ends came to 17 bases. CDR3 length: 14 amino acids. The specimen was peripheral blood. The chain uses TRBV5-4 and TRBJ2-2, with a tentative D call TRBD1 (5 bases). The source is an elderly woman with COVID-19, enrolled during active disease. CDR3 residues: CASSPNRVGAELFF. The CDR3 DNA reads as TGTGCCAGCAGCCCAAATCGGGTAGGGGCGGAGCTGTTTTTT.